What follows describes a single T cell receptor (beta chain). Its antigen is not known. This entry is derived from a study of T cell repertoires in cytomegalovirus infection. Looking at the study overall: In the study, CMV epitopes included recently identified HLA-C-restricted and well-studied HLA-B-restricted ones. Study-wide points: The ex vivo response was dominated by HLA-C-restricted CMV-specific TCR beta clonotypes.

Trimming pared 3 bases from V and 7 bases from J, leaving 10 bases between. The CDR3 spans 13 residues. Germline V gives CDR1 SNHLY, CDR2 FYNNEI. TCRdb reprocessed the reads via MiXCR and lists one record per CDR3 protein. The sample yields some 940,000 distinct CDR3 sequences, 30% to 40% seen once. Sequencing used cultured CD8+ T cells from PBMCs, obtained from culture after CMV antigen stimulation. J is TRBJ2-1 and V is TRBV2, with no clear D. The receptor was isolated from a human donor in good health (CMV status not recorded). Some clones in this sample may be carry-over from other donors' samples. Written as DNA, the CDR3 is TGTGCCAGCAGTGACCCTACCAGAAATGAGCAGTTCTTC. Translation gives CASSDPTRNEQFF.